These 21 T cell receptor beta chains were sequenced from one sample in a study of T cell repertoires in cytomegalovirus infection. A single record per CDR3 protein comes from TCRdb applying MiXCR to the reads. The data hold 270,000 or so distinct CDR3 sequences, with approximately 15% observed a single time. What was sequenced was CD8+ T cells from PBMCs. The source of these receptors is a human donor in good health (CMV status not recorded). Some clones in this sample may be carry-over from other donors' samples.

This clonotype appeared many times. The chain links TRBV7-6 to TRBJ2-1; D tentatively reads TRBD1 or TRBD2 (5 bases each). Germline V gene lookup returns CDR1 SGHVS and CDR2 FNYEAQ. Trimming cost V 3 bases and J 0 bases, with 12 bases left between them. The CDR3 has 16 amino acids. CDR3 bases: TGTGCCAGCAGCTTGGGGGACGGGGACTCCTACAATGAGCAGTTCTTC. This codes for CASSLGDGDSYNEQFF.

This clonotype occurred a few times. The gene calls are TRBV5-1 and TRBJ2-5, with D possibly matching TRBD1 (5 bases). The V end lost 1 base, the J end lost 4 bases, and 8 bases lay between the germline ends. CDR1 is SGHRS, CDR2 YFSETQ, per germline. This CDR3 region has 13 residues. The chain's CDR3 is CASSLTGLETQYF. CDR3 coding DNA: TGCGCCAGCAGCTTGACAGGTTTAGAGACCCAGTACTTC.

The CDR3 DNA is TGCAGTGCTAGAGATTTTCAGAAGTCAGAGACAGATACGCAGTATTTT. Translation: CSARDFQKSETDTQYF. This chain joins TRBV20-1 and TRBJ2-3; D is undetermined. This CDR3 is 16 amino acids long. Trimming took 0 bases from V and 3 from J, leaving 16 bases between them. Germline lookup yields CDR1 DFQATT and CDR2 SNEGSKA (reference sequence).

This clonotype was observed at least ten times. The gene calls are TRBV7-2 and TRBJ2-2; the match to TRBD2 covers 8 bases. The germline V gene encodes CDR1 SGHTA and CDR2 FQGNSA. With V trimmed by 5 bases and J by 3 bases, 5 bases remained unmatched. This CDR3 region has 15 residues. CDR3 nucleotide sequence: TGTGCCAGCAGCGAAGGAGCGGGGGACACCGGGGAGCTGTTTTTT. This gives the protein CASSEGAGDTGELFF.

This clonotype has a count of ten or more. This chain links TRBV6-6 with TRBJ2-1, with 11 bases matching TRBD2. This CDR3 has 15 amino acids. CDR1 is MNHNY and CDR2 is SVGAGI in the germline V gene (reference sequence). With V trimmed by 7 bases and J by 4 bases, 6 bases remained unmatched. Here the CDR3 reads CASTPTSGVYNEQFF. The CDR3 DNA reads TGTGCCAGCACCCCGACTAGCGGGGTGTACAATGAGCAGTTCTTC.

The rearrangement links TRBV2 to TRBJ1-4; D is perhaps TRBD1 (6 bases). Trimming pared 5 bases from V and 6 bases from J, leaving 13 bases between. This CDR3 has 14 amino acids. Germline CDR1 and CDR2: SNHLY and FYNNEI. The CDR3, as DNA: TGTGCCAGCAGTTCCACGGGGGCGTATGAAAAACTGTTTTTT. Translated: CASSSTGAYEKLFF.

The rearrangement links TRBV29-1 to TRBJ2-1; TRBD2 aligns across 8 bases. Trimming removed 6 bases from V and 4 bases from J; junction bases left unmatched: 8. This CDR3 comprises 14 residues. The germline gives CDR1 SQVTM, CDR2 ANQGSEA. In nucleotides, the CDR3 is TGCAGCGTCACTAGACTAGCGCTTTACAATGAGCAGTTCTTC. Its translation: CSVTRLALYNEQFF.

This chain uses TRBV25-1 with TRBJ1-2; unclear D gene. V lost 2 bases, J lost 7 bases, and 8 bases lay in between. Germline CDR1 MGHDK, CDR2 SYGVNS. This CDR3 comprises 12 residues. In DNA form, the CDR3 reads TGTGCCAGCAGTGAAGGGCCCTCTGGCTACACCTTC. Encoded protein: CASSEGPSGYTF.

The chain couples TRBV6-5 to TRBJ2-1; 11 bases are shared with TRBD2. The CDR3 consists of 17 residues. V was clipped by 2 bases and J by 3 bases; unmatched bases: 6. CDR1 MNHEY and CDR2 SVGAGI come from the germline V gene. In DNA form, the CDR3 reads TGTGCCAGCAGTTACGGGCTAGCGGGGGGCGGCTACAATGAGCAGTTCTTC. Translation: CASSYGLAGGGYNEQFF.

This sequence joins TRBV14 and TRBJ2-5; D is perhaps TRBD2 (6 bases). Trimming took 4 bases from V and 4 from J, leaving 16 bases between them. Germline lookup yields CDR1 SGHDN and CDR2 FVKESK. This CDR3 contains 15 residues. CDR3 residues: CASSPRWRGPETQYF. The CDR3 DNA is TGTGCCAGCAGCCCTCGGTGGCGGGGACCAGAGACCCAGTACTTC.

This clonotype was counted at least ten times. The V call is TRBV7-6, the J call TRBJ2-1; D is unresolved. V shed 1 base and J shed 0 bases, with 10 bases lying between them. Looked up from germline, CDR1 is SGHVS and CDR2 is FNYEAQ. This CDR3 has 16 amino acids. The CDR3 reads CASSLVGLSSYNEQFF. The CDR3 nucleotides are TGTGCCAGCAGCTTAGTAGGATTAAGCTCCTACAATGAGCAGTTCTTC. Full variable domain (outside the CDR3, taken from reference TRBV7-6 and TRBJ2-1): GAGVSQSPRYKVTKRGQDVALRCDPISGHVSLYWYRQALGQGPEFLTYFNYEAQQDKSGLPNDRFSAERPEGSISTLTIQRTEQRDSAMYRCASSLVGLSSYNEQFFGPGTRLTVL.

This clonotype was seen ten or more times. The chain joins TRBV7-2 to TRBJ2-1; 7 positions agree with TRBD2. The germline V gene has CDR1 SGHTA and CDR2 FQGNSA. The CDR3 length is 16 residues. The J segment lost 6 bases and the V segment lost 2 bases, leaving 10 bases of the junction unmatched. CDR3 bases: TGTGCCAGCAGCTTAAGGCCGGGGGGTCCGAGCAATGAGCAGTTCTTC. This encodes CASSLRPGGPSNEQFF.

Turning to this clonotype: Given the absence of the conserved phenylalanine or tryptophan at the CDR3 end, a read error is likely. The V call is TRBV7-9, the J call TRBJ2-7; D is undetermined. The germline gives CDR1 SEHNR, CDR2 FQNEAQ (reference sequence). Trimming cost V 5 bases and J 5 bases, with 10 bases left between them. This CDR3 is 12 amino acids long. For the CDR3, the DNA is TGTGCCAGCAGCACCCCGGTTAACGAGCAGTACTTG. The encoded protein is CASSTPVNEQYL.

The DNA for the CDR3 is TGTGCCAGCAGCCATCTCGCGAGCGGGGTAACAGATACGCAGTATTTT. Translating gives CASSHLASGVTDTQYF. The chain has TRBV5-6 and TRBJ2-3, with TRBD2 matching over 7 bases. CDR1 is SGHDT and CDR2 is YYEEEE in the germline V gene. This CDR3 spans 16 amino acids. V lost 4 bases, J lost 3 bases, and 11 bases stayed unmatched.

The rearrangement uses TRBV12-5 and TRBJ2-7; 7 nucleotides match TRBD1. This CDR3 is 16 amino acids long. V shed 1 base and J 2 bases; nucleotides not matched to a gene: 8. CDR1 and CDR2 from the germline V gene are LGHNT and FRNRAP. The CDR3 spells CASGLDPGQETYEQYF. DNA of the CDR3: TGTGCTAGTGGTTTGGACCCCGGACAGGAGACCTACGAGCAGTACTTC. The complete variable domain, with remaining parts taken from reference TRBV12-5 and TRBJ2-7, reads DARVTQTPRHKVTEMGQEVTMRCQPILGHNTVFWYRQTMMQGLELLAYFRNRAPLDDSGMPKDRFSAEMPDATLATLKIQPSEPRDSAVYFCASGLDPGQETYEQYFGPGTRLTVT.

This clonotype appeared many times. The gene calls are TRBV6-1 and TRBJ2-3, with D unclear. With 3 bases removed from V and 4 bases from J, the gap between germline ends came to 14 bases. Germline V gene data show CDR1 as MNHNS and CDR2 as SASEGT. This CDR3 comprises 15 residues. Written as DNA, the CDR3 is TGTGCCAGCAGTGATTGGGATTTTGTGGCAGATACGCAGTATTTT. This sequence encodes CASSDWDFVADTQYF.

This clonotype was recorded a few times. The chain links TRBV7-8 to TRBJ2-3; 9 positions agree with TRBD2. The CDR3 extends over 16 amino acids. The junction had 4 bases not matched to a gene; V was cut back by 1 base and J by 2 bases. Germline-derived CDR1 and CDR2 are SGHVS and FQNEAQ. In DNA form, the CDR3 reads TGTGCCAGCAGCTTAGATAGCGGGGGCCTCACAGATACGCAGTATTTT. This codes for CASSLDSGGLTDTQYF. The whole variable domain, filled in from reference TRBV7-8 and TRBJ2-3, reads GAGVSQSPRYKVAKRGQDVALRCDPISGHVSLFWYQQALGQGPEFLTYFQNEAQLDKSGLPSDRFFAERPEGSVSTLKIQRTQQEDSAVYLCASSLDSGGLTDTQYFGPGTRLTVL.

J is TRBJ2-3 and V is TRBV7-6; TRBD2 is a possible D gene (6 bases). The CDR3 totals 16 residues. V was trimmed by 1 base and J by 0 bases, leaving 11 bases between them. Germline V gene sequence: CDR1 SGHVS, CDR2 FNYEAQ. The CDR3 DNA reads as TGTGCCAGCAGCTTAGGTCCGGGGGTGAGCACAGATACGCAGTATTTT. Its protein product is CASSLGPGVSTDTQYF. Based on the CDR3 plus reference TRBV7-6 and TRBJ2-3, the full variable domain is GAGVSQSPRYKVTKRGQDVALRCDPISGHVSLYWYRQALGQGPEFLTYFNYEAQQDKSGLPNDRFSAERPEGSISTLTIQRTEQRDSAMYRCASSLGPGVSTDTQYFGPGTRLTVL.

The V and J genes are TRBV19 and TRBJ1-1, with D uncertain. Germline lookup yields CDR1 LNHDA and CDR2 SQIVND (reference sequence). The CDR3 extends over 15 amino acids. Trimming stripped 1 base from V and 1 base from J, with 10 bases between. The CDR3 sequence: CASSIGAGTNTEAFF. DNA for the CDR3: TGTGCCAGTAGTATAGGGGCGGGAACGAACACTGAAGCTTTCTTT.

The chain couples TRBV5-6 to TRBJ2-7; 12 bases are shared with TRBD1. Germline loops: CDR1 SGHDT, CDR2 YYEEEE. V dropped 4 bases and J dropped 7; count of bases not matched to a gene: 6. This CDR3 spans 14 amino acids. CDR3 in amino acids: CASSTGQGAREQYF. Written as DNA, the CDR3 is TGTGCCAGCAGCACGGGACAGGGGGCTAGGGAGCAGTACTTC. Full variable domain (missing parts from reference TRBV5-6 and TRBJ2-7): DAGVTQSPTHLIKTRGQQVTLRCSPKSGHDTVSWYQQALGQGPQFIFQYYEEEERQRGNFPDRFSGHQFPNYSSELNVNALLLGDSALYLCASSTGQGAREQYFGPGTRLTVT.

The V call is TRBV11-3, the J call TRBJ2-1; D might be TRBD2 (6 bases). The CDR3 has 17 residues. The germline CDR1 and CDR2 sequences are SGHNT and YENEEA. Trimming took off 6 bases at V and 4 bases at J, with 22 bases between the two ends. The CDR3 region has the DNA TGTGCCAGCAGTACTAGGGCTGGCGGGGATGCTTACAATGAGCAGTTCTTC. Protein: CASSTRAGGDAYNEQFF.